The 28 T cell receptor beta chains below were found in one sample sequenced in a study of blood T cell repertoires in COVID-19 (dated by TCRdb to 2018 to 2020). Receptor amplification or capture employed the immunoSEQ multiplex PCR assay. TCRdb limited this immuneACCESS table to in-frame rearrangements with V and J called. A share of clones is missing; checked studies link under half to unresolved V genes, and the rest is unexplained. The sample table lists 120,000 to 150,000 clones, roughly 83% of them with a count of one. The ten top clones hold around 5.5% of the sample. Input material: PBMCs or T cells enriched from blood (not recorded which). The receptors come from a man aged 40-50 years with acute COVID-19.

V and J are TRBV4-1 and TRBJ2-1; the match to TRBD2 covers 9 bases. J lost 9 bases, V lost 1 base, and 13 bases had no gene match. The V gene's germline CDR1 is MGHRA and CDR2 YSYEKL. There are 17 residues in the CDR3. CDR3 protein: CASSQGLAGVYWGEQFF. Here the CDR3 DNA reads TGCGCCAGCAGCCAAGGATTAGCGGGGGTGTATTGGGGTGAGCAGTTCTTC.

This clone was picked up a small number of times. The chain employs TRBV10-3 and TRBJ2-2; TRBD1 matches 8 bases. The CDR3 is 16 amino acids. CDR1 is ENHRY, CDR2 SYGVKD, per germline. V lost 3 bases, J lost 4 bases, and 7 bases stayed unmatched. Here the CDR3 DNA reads TGTGCCATCAGTGAAGCCGGGACAGGAGGCACCGGGGAGCTGTTTTTT. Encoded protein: CAISEAGTGGTGELFF.

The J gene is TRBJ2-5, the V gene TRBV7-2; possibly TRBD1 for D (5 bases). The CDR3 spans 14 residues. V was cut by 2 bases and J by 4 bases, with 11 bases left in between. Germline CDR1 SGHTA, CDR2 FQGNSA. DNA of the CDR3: TGTGCCAGCAGCTTAAATGGGGCGGCAGAGACCCAGTACTTC. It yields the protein CASSLNGAAETQYF.

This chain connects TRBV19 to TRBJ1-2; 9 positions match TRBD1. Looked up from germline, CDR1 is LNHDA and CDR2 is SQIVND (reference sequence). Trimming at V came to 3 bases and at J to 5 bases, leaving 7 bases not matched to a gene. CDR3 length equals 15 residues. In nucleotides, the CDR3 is TGTGCCAGTAGTATTTCCGGGACAGGGATATATGGCTACACCTTC. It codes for CASSISGTGIYGYTF.

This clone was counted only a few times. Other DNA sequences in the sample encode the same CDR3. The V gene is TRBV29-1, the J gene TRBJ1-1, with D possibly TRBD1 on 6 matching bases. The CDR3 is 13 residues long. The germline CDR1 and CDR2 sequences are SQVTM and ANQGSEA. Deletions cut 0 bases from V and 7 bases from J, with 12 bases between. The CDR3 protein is CSVEEIQGSEAFF. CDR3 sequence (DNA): TGCAGCGTTGAAGAGATTCAGGGGAGTGAAGCTTTCTTT.

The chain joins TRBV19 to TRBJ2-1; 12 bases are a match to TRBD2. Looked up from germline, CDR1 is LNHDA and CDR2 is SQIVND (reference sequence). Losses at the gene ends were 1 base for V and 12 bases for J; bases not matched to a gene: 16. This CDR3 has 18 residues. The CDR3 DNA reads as TGTGCCAGTAGTATAGGTAGACTGCTGGGACTAGCGGGTTCGGGGCAGTTCTTC. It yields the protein CASSIGRLLGLAGSGQFF.

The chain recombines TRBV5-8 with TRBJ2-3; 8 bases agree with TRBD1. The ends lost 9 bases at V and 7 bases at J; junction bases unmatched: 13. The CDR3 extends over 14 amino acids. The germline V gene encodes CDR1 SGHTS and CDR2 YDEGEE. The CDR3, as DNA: TGTGCCACCGAGAGGGACAGGCTGGCTTATACGCAGTATTTT. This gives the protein CATERDRLAYTQYF.

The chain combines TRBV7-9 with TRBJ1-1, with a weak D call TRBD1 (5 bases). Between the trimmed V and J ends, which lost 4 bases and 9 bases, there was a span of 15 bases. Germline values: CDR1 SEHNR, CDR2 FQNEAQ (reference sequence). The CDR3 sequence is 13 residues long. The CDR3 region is CASSSGLMNKAFF. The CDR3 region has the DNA TGTGCCAGCAGCTCGGGACTCATGAACAAAGCTTTCTTT.

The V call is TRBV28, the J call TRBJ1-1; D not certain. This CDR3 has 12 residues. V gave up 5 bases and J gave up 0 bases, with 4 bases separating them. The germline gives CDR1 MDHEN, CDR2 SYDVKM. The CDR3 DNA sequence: TGTGCCAGCAGTGTAATGAACACTGAAGCTTTCTTT. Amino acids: CASSVMNTEAFF.

As DNA, the CDR3 is TGTGCCAGCAGTCATAAGGGGGCAGGTTACAATGAGCAGTTCTTC. It codes for CASSHKGAGYNEQFF. This rearrangement joins TRBV11-3 to TRBJ2-1; 7 bases match TRBD1. Germline V lookup: CDR1 SGHNT, CDR2 YENEEA. Trimming took 6 bases from V and 4 from J; bases not matched to a gene: 9. This CDR3 is 15 amino acids long.

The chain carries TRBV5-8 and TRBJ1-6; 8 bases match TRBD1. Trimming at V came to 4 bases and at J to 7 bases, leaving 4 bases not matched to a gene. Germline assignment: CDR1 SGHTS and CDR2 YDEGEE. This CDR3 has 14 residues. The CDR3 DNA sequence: TGTGCCAGCAGCAGGGGACAGGAGAATTCACCCCTCCACTTT. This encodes CASSRGQENSPLHF.

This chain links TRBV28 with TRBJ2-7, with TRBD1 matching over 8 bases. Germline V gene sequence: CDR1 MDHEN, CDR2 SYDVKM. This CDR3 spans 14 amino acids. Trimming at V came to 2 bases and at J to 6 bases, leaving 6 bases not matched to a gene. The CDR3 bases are TGTGCCAGCAGTTTACCGACAGGGGACGTCGAGCAGTACTTC. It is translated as CASSLPTGDVEQYF.

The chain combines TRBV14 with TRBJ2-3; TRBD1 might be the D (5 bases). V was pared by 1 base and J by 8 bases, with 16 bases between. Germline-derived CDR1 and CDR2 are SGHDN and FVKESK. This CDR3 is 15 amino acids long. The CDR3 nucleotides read TGTGCCAGCAGCCAAGCAACCCTTGGGGCCGCTACGCAGTATTTT. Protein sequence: CASSQATLGAATQYF.

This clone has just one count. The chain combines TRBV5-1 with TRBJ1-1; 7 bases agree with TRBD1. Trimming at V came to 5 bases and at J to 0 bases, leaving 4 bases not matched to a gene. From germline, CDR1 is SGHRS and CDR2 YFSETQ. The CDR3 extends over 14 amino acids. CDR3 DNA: TGCGCCAGCAGGTGGACAGGAATGAACACTGAAGCTTTCTTT. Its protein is CASRWTGMNTEAFF. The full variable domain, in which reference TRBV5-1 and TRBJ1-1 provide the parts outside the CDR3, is KAGVTQTPRYLIKTRGQQVTLSCSPISGHRSVSWYQQTPGQGLQFLFEYFSETQRNKGNFPGRFSGRQFSNSRSEMNVSTLELGDSALYLCASRWTGMNTEAFFGQGTRLTVV.

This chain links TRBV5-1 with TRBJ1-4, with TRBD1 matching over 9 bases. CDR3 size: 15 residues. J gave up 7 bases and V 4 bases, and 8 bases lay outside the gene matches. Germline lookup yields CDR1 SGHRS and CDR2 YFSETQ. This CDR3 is CASSPTGGEAEKLFF. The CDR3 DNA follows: TGCGCCAGCAGCCCAACAGGGGGCGAGGCTGAAAAACTGTTTTTT. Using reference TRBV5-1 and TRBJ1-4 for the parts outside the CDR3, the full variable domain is KAGVTQTPRYLIKTRGQQVTLSCSPISGHRSVSWYQQTPGQGLQFLFEYFSETQRNKGNFPGRFSGRQFSNSRSEMNVSTLELGDSALYLCASSPTGGEAEKLFFGSGTQLSVL.

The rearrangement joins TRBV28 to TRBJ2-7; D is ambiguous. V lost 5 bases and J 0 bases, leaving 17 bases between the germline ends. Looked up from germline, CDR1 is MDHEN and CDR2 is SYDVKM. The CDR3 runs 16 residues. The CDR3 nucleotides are TGTGCCAGCAGTCCCGAAACGAGGCCTACCTCCTACGAGCAGTACTTC. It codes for CASSPETRPTSYEQYF.

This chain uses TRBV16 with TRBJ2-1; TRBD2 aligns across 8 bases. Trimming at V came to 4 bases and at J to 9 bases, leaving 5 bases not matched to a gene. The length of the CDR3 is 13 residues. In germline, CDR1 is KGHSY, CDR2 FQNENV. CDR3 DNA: TGTGCCAGCAGCCCTACTAGCGGTGGTGAGCAGTTCTTC. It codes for CASSPTSGGEQFF.

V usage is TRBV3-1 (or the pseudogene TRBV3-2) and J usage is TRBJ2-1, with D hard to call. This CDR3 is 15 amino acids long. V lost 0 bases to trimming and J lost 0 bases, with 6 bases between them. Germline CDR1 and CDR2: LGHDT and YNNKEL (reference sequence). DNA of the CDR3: TGTGCCAGCAGCCAAGACTGGAGCTCCTACAATGAGCAGTTCTTC. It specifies CASSQDWSSYNEQFF.

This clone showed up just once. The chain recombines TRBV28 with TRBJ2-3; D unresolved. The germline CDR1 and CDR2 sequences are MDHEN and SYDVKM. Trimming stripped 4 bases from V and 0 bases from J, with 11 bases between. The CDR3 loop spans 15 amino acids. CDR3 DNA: TGTGCCAGCAGTTCCCGCGGCCGGAGCACAGATACGCAGTATTTT. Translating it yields CASSSRGRSTDTQYF.

The CDR3 loop is CASSEGTANTGELFF. Written as DNA, the CDR3 is TGTGCCAGCAGTGAAGGGACAGCGAACACCGGGGAGCTGTTTTTT. The V gene is TRBV6-4, the J gene TRBJ2-2; 7 bases fit TRBD1. Looked up from germline, CDR1 is MRHNA and CDR2 is SNTAGT. Losses at the gene ends were 3 bases for V and 0 bases for J; bases not matched to a gene: 1. The CDR3 has 15 amino acids.

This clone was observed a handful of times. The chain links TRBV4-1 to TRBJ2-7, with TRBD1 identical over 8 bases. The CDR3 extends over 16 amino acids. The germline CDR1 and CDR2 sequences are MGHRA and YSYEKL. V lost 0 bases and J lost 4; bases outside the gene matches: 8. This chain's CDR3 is CASSQDSPGGRYEQYF. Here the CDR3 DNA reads TGCGCCAGCAGCCAAGATTCTCCAGGGGGCAGGTACGAGCAGTACTTC.

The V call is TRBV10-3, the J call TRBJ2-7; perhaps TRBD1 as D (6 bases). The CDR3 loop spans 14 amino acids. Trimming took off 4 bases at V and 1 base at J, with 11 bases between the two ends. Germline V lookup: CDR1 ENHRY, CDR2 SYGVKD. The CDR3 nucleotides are TGTGCCATCAGTGGGACAGAGAATTCCTACGAGCAGTACTTC. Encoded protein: CAISGTENSYEQYF.

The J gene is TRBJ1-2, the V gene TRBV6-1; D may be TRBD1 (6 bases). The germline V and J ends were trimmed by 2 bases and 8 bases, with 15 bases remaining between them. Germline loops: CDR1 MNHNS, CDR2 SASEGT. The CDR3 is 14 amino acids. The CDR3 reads CASSENGNREGYTF. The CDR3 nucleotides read TGTGCCAGCAGTGAAAACGGCAACAGGGAAGGCTACACCTTC.

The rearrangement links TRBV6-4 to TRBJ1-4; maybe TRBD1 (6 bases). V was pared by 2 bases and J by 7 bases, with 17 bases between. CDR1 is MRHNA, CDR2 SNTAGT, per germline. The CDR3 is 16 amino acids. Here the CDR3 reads CASSDPLRGWVEKLFF. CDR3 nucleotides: TGTGCCAGCAGTGACCCCCTCAGGGGTTGGGTTGAAAAACTGTTTTTT.

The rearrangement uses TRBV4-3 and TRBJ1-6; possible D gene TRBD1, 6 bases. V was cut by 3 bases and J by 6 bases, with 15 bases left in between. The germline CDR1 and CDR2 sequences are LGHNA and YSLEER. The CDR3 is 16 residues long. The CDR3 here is CASSHALTGFNSPLHF. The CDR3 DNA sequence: TGCGCCAGCAGCCACGCATTGACAGGTTTTAATTCACCCCTCCACTTT.

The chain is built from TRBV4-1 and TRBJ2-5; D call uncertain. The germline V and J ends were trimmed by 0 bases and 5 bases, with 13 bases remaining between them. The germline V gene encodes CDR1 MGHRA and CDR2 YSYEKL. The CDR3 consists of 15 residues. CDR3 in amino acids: CASSQEAGFVETQYF. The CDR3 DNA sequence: TGCGCCAGCAGCCAAGAAGCAGGCTTCGTGGAGACCCAGTACTTC.

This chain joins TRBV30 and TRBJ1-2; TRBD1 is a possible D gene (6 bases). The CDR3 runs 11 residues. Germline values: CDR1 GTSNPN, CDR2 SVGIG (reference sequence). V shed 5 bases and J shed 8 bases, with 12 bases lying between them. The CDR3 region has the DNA TGTGCCTGGGGGAGGGGGATCGGCTACACCTTC. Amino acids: CAWGRGIGYTF. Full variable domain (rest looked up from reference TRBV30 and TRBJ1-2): SQTIHQWPATLVQPVGSPLSLECTVEGTSNPNLYWYRQAAGRGLQLLFYSVGIGQISSEVPQNLSASRPQDRQFILSSKKLLLSDSGFYLCAWGRGIGYTFGSGTRLTVV.

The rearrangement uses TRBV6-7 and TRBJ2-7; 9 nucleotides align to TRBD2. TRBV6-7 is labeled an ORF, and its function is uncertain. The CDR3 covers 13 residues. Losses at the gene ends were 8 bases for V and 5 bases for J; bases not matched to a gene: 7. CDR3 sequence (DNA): TGTGCCAGCGGGAGCGGGAGGCGCGACGAGCAGTACTTC. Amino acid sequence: CASGSGRRDEQYF.